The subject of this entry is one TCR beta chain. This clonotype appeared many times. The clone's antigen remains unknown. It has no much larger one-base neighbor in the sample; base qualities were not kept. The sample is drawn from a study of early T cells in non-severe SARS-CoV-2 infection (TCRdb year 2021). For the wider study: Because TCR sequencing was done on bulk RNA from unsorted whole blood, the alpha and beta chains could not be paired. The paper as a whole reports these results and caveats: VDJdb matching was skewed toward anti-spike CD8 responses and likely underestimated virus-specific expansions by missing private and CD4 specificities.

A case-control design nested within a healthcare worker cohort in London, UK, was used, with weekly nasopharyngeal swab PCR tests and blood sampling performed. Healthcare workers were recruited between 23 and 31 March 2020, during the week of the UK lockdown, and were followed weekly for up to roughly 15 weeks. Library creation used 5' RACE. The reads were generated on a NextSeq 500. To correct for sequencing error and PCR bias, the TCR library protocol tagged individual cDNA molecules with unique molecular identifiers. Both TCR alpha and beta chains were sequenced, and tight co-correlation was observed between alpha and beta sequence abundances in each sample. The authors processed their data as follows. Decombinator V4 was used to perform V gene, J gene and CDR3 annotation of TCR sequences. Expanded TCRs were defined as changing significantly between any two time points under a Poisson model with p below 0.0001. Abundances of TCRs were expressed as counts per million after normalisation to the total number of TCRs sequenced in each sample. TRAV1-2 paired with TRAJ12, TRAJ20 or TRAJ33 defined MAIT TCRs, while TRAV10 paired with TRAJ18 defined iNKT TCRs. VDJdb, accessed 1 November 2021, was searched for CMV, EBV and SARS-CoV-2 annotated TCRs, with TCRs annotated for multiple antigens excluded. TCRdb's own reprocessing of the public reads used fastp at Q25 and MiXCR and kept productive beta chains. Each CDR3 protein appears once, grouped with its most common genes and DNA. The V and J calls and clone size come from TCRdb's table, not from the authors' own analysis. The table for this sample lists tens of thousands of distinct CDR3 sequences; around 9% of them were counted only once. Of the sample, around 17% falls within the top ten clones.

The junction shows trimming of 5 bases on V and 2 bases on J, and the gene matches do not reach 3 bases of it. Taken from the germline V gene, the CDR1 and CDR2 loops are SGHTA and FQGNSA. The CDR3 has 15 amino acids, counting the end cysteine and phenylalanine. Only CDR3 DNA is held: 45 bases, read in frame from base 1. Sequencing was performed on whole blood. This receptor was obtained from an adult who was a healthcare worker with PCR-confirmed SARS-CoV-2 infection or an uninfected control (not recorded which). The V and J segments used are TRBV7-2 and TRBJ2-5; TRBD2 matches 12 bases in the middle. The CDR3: CASSTGLAGQETQYF. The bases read TGTGCCAGCAGCACTGGACTAGCGGGACAAGAGACCCAGTACTTC.